Described below is a single T cell receptor beta chain sequence and its context. TCRdb's copy holds only in-frame clones and misses some; the assay was immunoSEQ multiplex PCR. The sample records 170,000 or so clones, 75% to 95% being singletons. These data originate in a study of control samples from healthy donors and cancer patients. The V and J ends lost 6 bases and 5 bases respectively, with 11 bases between them. Per the germline V gene, CDR1 is ENHRY and CDR2 is SYGVKD. The CDR3 spans 13 residues. J is TRBJ2-4 and V is TRBV10-3, with D possibly TRBD1 on 6 matching bases. The sample consisted of blood. The receptor's source is a woman aged 35 to 49 in good health. The CDR3 sequence: CAISRDNENIQYF. CDR3 DNA: TGTGCCATCAGCCGGGACAACGAAAACATTCAGTACTTC.